This TCR beta chain was observed in a study of molecular identifiers for immune sequencing clone quantification. In the study overall: Four of five RNA aliquots from approximately 22,000 or 94,000 naive CD8 T cells were sequenced.

A note on this clonotype: What it binds is unknown.

Broader study findings: Barcode-sharing identical TCR molecules could underestimate highly expanded clone sizes.

In preparing bulk TCR libraries, previously described methods and listed TCR primers were used. TCRdb used MiXCR to reprocess the PCR reads, holding one entry per CDR3 protein. Of some 680,000 distinct CDR3 sequences listed, 25% were seen once; the top ten hold 0.78%. The specimen was naive CD8+ T cells from blood, with Jurkat cell RNA spiked in. Subset denoted: FACS-sorted CD8+CD4-CCR7+CD45RA+ naive T cells. The receptor was isolated from a human donor in good health. Some libraries in this study had Jurkat cell RNA spiked in.

The CDR3 sequence is CASRGQGYSETQYF. The CDR3 DNA reads as TGTGCCAGCAGGGGACAGGGTTATTCGGAGACCCAGTACTTC. The V gene is TRBV25-1, the J gene TRBJ2-5; 9 bases are shared with TRBD1. V gave up 6 bases and J gave up 5 bases; unmatched junction bases: 7. This CDR3 is built from 14 residues. Germline V gene lookup returns CDR1 MGHDK and CDR2 SYGVNS.